This is a list of T cell receptor beta chains from one sample in a study of regulatory T cells in long-lasting Graves disease. From the multiplex PCR reads, TCRdb called clonotypes with MiXCR, one entry per CDR3 protein. The data contain about 340,000 distinct CDR3 sequences, around 20% of them singletons. The material sequenced was peripheral blood mononuclear cells (PBMCs), taken when the disease was refractory, from a patient treated with antithyroid drugs. The receptors were gathered from a female donor with Graves disease. Each CDR3 is given with its conserved first and last residue. The D gene is left open where the match is weak. Size is omitted from some rows. Given values are once, few, many or a class for expanded clones.

clone_size j_call v_call d_call cdr3_aa
many TRBJ1-4 TRBV12-3/TRBV12-4 . CASSLGGQVNEKLFF
many TRBJ2-7 TRBV28 . CASSLNVRIGGPLSYEQYF
many TRBJ1-4 TRBV28 . CASSMHEKLFF
. TRBJ2-7 TRBV20-1 TRBD2 CSARSGRISYEQYF
many TRBJ2-7 TRBV7-2 . CASSSPSPFSEQYF
few TRBJ2-1 TRBV28 TRBD2 CASSLGLAGGRYNEQFF
. TRBJ2-3 TRBV12-3/TRBV12-4 . CASSSRTVSDTQYF
many TRBJ1-4 TRBV29-1 . CSVVQGGKLFF
few TRBJ1-6 TRBV3-1 . CASSQVISADSPLHF
few TRBJ2-7 TRBV3-1 . CASSQAVSAYEQYF
. TRBJ2-2 TRBV19 . CASSIGRHRRNTGELFF
once TRBJ1-4 TRBV7-2 TRBD1 CASSPRQGEQLFF
many TRBJ2-7 TRBV12-3/TRBV12-4 . CASSFGNYEQYF
few TRBJ1-4 TRBV9 . CASSVQPLGEKLFF
many TRBJ1-1 TRBV29-1 TRBD1 CSVEDKGARARAFF
. TRBJ2-7 TRBV20-1 TRBD1 CSARDRTGGWYEQYF
. TRBJ1-5 TRBV19 . CASSVISRGQPQHF
few TRBJ2-1 TRBV4-2 TRBD2 CASSHPLGTSGRQYNEQFF
. TRBJ1-2 TRBV20-1 . CSARAPSVLGQLGYGYTF
many TRBJ2-5 TRBV11-2 TRBD2 CASSLGGWGGQETQYF
many TRBJ1-1 TRBV5-1 . CASSSGALNTEAFF
. TRBJ2-1 TRBV7-2 . CASSLSGGTYNEQFF
many TRBJ2-4 TRBV28 . CASSFGGAAKNIQYF
many TRBJ2-7 TRBV7-6 TRBD1 CASSLGTGDLEQYF